This TCR beta chain was sequenced in a study of T cells in localized non-small cell lung cancer. Generated by immunoSEQ multiplex PCR, the TCRdb table keeps only in-frame clones and is missing some. Of around 24,000 clones in the sample, about four fifths are singletons; the top ten hold 4% to 5.5%. The material sequenced was PBMCs, taken before any cancer treatment. This sequence was found in a man between 40 and 70 years old with stage II lung adenocarcinoma.

CDR3 sequence: CASSPDSPGDTQYF. DNA of the CDR3: TGTGCCAGCAGTCCAGACAGTCCGGGGGATACGCAGTATTTT. This chain links TRBV28 with TRBJ2-3; D may correspond to TRBD1 or TRBD2 (5 bases each). CDR3 length equals 14 residues. V was shortened by 5 bases and J by 6 bases, with 15 bases between the two germline ends. The germline V gene has CDR1 MDHEN and CDR2 SYDVKM.